This TCR beta chain was identified in a study of cytomegalovirus exposure and HLA in healthy donors. Concerning this clone: Its antigen is unidentified. Other DNA sequences in this specimen translate into the identical CDR3.

The PCR employed 60 Vbeta primers together with 13 Jbeta primers. Here immunoSEQ multiplex PCR was the method, and the copy in TCRdb shows in-frame clones only, minus some. The table records about 98,000 clones, roughly three quarters of them present only once. Study-wide findings and caveats: The study listed some 160 cytomegalovirus-associated TCR beta chains. A later analysis, which compared TCR beta chains of equal frequency, found the HLA-associated ones more clonally expanded.

The CDR3 has 14 residues. Germline lookup yields CDR1 SGHDT and CDR2 YYEEEE. J was trimmed by 3 bases and V by 4 bases; bases with no gene match: 4. The chain recombines TRBV5-6 with TRBJ2-7; 10 bases fit TRBD1. The origin of this receptor is a male donor in good health and CMV-seropositive. Sequencing was carried out using PBMCs. Written as DNA, the CDR3 is TGTGCCAGCAGCAAGGGACAGGGGCGCTACGAGCAGTACTTC. It is translated as CASSKGQGRYEQYF.